The sequence of this T cell receptor (beta chain) was determined in a study of blood T cell repertoires in COVID-19. Study-level information: Nucleic acid was either cDNA or gDNA, and it came from T cells, B-cell-depleted T cells, or PBMCs.

Followed longitudinally, the Seattle patients had been enrolled during active infection. J was trimmed by 6 bases and V by 5 bases; bases with no gene match: 13. The CDR3 contains 16 residues. The germline CDR1 and CDR2 sequences are LNHDA and SQIVND (reference sequence). As originally analysed: Estimates of nucleated cell counts were drawn from the amplification of reference gene primers. Clones were read by immunoSEQ multiplex PCR, and TCRdb kept only the in-frame ones, dropping some. V, J and clone size are taken as reported in that table, and D and trimming were inferred from the DNA itself. Here the sample spans about 220,000 clones, 82% being singletons.

Sequencing was carried out using peripheral blood. The V gene is TRBV19, the J gene TRBJ1-2; 9 nucleotides line up with TRBD1. This TCR was recovered from a woman between 65 and 79 years old with COVID-19, enrolled during active disease. This CDR3 is CASSLRDRAKGNGYTF. CDR3 DNA: TGTGCCAGTAGTCTCCGGGACAGGGCGAAAGGAAATGGCTACACCTTC.